This record covers a single T cell receptor beta chain. Its antigen remains unidentified. The data stem from a study of shared clonotypes between healthy human individuals. About the study: Two female and a few male donors aged 18 to 49 were enrolled. Notes on the study in general: Against clonotypes common to all four donors, non-shared ones had lower generation probabilities. What naive subsets generally showed was a larger estimated richness than memory subsets showed.

The authors ran the assay at deep level. The data were produced by immunoSEQ multiplex PCR, yet TCRdb's version contains in-frame clones alone and is incomplete. The sample lists about 96,000 clones, 60% to 70% occurring once. The V gene's germline CDR1 is MNHNS and CDR2 SASEGT. After removal of 2 bases from V and 4 bases from J, the junction contained 6 bases not matched to a gene. There are 15 residues in the CDR3. The genes are TRBV6-1 and TRBJ1-1; TRBD1 agrees at 8 bases. Sequenced material: memory CD8+ T cells sorted from blood. Documented subset: CD45RO+ cells pooled with CCR7-negative TemRA cells. The receptor was derived from a man in his thirties or forties in good health. In DNA, the CDR3 is TGTGCCAGCAGTGAAATCGGGACAGGATTCACTGAAGCTTTCTTT. It codes for CASSEIGTGFTEAFF.